A single sample is the source of the 22 T cell receptor beta chains below, sequenced in a study of beta chain features in type 1 diabetes. Since all of the isolated RNA was reverse transcribed, expressed TCRB transcripts were what got sequenced. Assay used: immunoSEQ multiplex PCR; TCRdb lists only in-frame clones, some missing. The table shows about 110,000 clones, with 40% occurring only once. Specimen: stem cell memory CD4+ T cells from blood. The receptors derive from a woman younger than 35 in good health.

This clone turned up a few times. The chain employs TRBV10-3 and TRBJ2-7; TRBD2 aligns across 8 bases. The CDR3 runs 16 residues. Germline CDR1 reads ENHRY; CDR2 reads SYGVKD. The ends lost 0 bases at V and 0 bases at J; junction bases unmatched: 4. CDR3 protein: CAISESQLADSYEQYF. The CDR3 nucleotides read TGTGCCATCAGTGAGTCACAACTAGCGGACTCCTACGAGCAGTACTTC.

This clone has only one observation. This rearrangement joins TRBV9 to TRBJ2-3; 11 nucleotides line up with TRBD2. The CDR3 loop spans 14 amino acids. After removal of 4 bases from V and 5 bases from J, the junction contained 3 bases not matched to a gene. CDR1 is SGDLS and CDR2 is YYNGEE in the germline V gene. Here the CDR3 reads CASSTGLAGDTQYF. The DNA of the CDR3 is TGTGCCAGCAGCACCGGACTAGCGGGAGATACGCAGTATTTT.

This clone was recorded only once. The rearrangement uses TRBV27 and TRBJ1-1; perhaps TRBD1 as D (5 bases). This CDR3 spans 15 amino acids. Germline assignment: CDR1 MNHEY and CDR2 SMNVEV (reference sequence). V was trimmed by 1 base and J by 1 base, leaving 10 bases between them. The CDR3 DNA is TGTGCCAGCAGTTTATACAGGTTGAGGAACACTGAAGCTTTCTTT. Protein: CASSLYRLRNTEAFF.

V is TRBV27 and J is TRBJ2-3; 13 nucleotides match TRBD2. This CDR3 is built from 18 residues. Germline assignment: CDR1 MNHEY and CDR2 SMNVEV (reference sequence). The trim removed 4 bases at V and 5 bases at J, leaving 12 bases unmatched. This chain's CDR3 is CASSSYTSGRADRDTQYF. CDR3 sequence (DNA): TGTGCCAGCAGTTCCTATACTAGCGGGAGGGCCGACAGAGATACGCAGTATTTT.

This clone was detected only a few times. V is TRBV11-3 and J is TRBJ2-2; 7 bases align to TRBD1. The CDR3 loop spans 16 amino acids. V lost 5 bases to trimming and J lost 3 bases; unmatched junction nucleotides: 9. The germline V gene has CDR1 SGHNT and CDR2 YENEEA. The CDR3 DNA sequence: TGTGCCAGCAGCACCGGACAGGTTGGGGACACCGGGGAGCTGTTTTTT. Protein: CASSTGQVGDTGELFF.

This clone was detected once. This chain joins TRBV28 and TRBJ2-7, with TRBD2 as a possible D gene (6 bases). V lost 11 bases, J lost 7 bases, and 12 bases lay in between. The germline gives CDR1 MDHEN, CDR2 SYDVKM. The CDR3 covers 10 residues. The CDR3 nucleotides are TGTGCCGCGGGACTTAAGGAGCAGTACTTC. This sequence encodes CAAGLKEQYF.

This sequence joins TRBV28 and TRBJ1-1; possibly TRBD1 for D (5 bases). This CDR3 is built from 12 residues. Germline CDR1 MDHEN, CDR2 SYDVKM. V was shortened by 4 bases and J by 8 bases, with 11 bases between the two germline ends. For the CDR3, the DNA is TGTGCCAGCAGTTGGGGGGGTCTAGAAGCTTTCTTT. The encoded protein is CASSWGGLEAFF.

V is TRBV7-9 and J is TRBJ2-1, with D perhaps TRBD2 (5 bases). This CDR3 region has 15 residues. Germline CDR1 and CDR2: SEHNR and FQNEAQ (reference sequence). V shed 1 base and J shed 6 bases, with 13 bases lying between them. CDR3 sequence: CASSLGVEGINEQFF. CDR3 in DNA: TGTGCCAGCAGCTTAGGGGTTGAGGGCATCAATGAGCAGTTCTTC.

The V gene is TRBV19, the J gene TRBJ2-3; D is possibly TRBD2 (5 bases). V gave up 3 bases and J gave up 4 bases, with 11 bases separating them. CDR3 length equals 14 residues. CDR1 and CDR2 (germline): LNHDA, SQIVND (reference sequence). CDR3 sequence reads: CASSIRRSADTQYF. In DNA form, the CDR3 reads TGTGCCAGTAGTATCAGGCGTAGCGCAGATACGCAGTATTTT. The whole variable domain, remainder taken from reference TRBV19 and TRBJ2-3, is DGGITQSPKYLFRKEGQNVTLSCEQNLNHDAMYWYRQDPGQGLRLIYYSQIVNDFQKGDIAEGYSVSREKKESFPLTVTSAQKNPTAFYLCASSIRRSADTQYFGPGTRLTVL.

This clone was detected a few times. The chain uses TRBV18 and TRBJ2-1; TRBD2 might be the D (5 bases). V was cut by 0 bases and J by 8 bases, with 20 bases left in between. CDR3 length: 17 amino acids. Germline-derived CDR1 and CDR2 are KGHSH and LQKENI. DNA of the CDR3: TGTGCCAGCTCACCACCTAGAAGACTAATCGGCGGCCATGAGCAGTTCTTC. Encoded protein: CASSPPRRLIGGHEQFF.

This clone occurred a few times. The chain employs TRBV7-9 and TRBJ1-5; weak D call: TRBD1 (6 bases). Trimming shortened V by 1 base and J by 4 bases, and 11 bases separated the two germline ends. Germline V lookup: CDR1 SEHNR, CDR2 FQNEAQ (reference sequence). CDR3 length equals 15 residues. CDR3 sequence (DNA): TGTGCCAGCAGCTTAGGGGGGGGCCTGAATCAGCCCCAGCATTTT. Translating gives CASSLGGGLNQPQHF.

This clone was seen a handful of times. The genes are TRBV30 and TRBJ1-1; no reliable D call. Germline CDR1 is GTSNPN and CDR2 is SVGIG (reference sequence). The CDR3 totals 14 residues. Trimming took off 2 bases at V and 8 bases at J, with 18 bases between the two ends. The CDR3 here is CAWSRQSPTGEAFF. In nucleotides, the CDR3 is TGTGCCTGGAGTAGGCAGTCCCCTACCGGGGAAGCTTTCTTT.

The chain links TRBV7-9 to TRBJ2-7, with 8 bases aligning to TRBD1. The junction had 11 bases not matched to a gene; V was cut back by 6 bases and J by 4 bases. This CDR3 is built from 15 residues. The germline V gene has CDR1 SEHNR and CDR2 FQNEAQ (reference sequence). The CDR3 protein is CASSTTGGVGYEQYF. As DNA, the CDR3 is TGTGCCAGCAGTACAACAGGGGGTGTCGGGTACGAGCAGTACTTC.

This clone turned up a few times. CDR3 loop: CASSFTTGTAPGSGANVLTF. CDR3 bases: TGTGCCAGCAGCTTTACTACCGGGACAGCTCCCGGTTCTGGGGCCAACGTCCTGACTTTC. The chain is built from TRBV9 and TRBJ2-6; 7 positions agree with TRBD1. Germline CDR1 and CDR2: SGDLS and YYNGEE. The CDR3 covers 20 residues. With V trimmed by 4 bases and J by 1 base, 17 bases remained unmatched. Full variable domain (remainder filled in from reference TRBV9 and TRBJ2-6): DSGVTQTPKHLITATGQRVTLRCSPRSGDLSVYWYQQSLDQGLQFLIQYYNGEERAKGNILERFSAQQFPDLHSELNLSSLELGDSALYFCASSFTTGTAPGSGANVLTFGAGSRLTVL.

Only a few counts were recorded for this clone. This sequence joins TRBV7-9 and TRBJ2-1; TRBD2 matches 8 bases. V gave up 5 bases and J gave up 3 bases; unmatched junction bases: 6. Germline CDR1 is SEHNR and CDR2 is FQNEAQ (reference sequence). This CDR3 region has 15 residues. In nucleotides, the CDR3 is TGTGCCAGCAGCCCATTAGCGGGAAGCTACAATGAGCAGTTCTTC. It translates to CASSPLAGSYNEQFF. Full variable domain (remainder filled in from reference TRBV7-9 and TRBJ2-1): DTGVSQNPRHKITKRGQNVTFRCDPISEHNRLYWYRQTLGQGPEFLTYFQNEAQLEKSRLLSDRFSAERPKGSFSTLEIQRTEQGDSAMYLCASSPLAGSYNEQFFGPGTRLTVL.

The chain has TRBV7-2 and TRBJ2-4; a possible D gene is TRBD1 (6 bases). The CDR3 totals 15 residues. Germline V gives CDR1 SGHTA, CDR2 FQGNSA. V gave up 6 bases and J gave up 0 bases, with 12 bases separating them. CDR3 in DNA: TGTGCCAGCAGGTCAGGGGCCGTAGCCAAAAACATTCAGTACTTC. It translates to CASRSGAVAKNIQYF.

This clone was seen more than once but under ten times. J is TRBJ2-7 and V is TRBV30, with a weak D call TRBD2 (6 bases). V was cut by 3 bases and J by 3 bases, with 9 bases left in between. This CDR3 is built from 12 residues. Germline CDR1 reads GTSNPN; CDR2 reads SVGIG (reference sequence). This CDR3 is CAWRGTGYEQYF. In DNA form, the CDR3 reads TGTGCCTGGAGAGGGACTGGCTACGAGCAGTACTTC.

The genes are TRBV27 and TRBJ2-6, with 9 bases matching TRBD1. V lost 2 bases to trimming and J lost 1 base; unmatched junction nucleotides: 6. Germline-derived CDR1 and CDR2 are MNHEY and SMNVEV (reference sequence). The CDR3 runs to 18 residues. The CDR3 here is CASSLGDRVWSGANVLTF. CDR3 bases: TGTGCCAGCAGTTTAGGGGACAGGGTATGGTCTGGGGCCAACGTCCTGACTTTC.

This chain connects TRBV7-9 to TRBJ2-1, with 7 bases matching TRBD1. V shed 6 bases and J 8 bases; nucleotides not matched to a gene: 7. This CDR3 is 13 amino acids long. CDR1 and CDR2 (germline): SEHNR, FQNEAQ (reference sequence). CDR3 sequence: CASRIPTGDEQFF. The CDR3, as DNA: TGTGCCAGCAGAATTCCCACAGGGGATGAGCAGTTCTTC.

This chain uses TRBV19 with TRBJ1-4, with no clear D. CDR3 length equals 13 residues. Germline CDR1 LNHDA, CDR2 SQIVND (reference sequence). Trimming shortened V by 10 bases and J by 0 bases, and 9 bases separated the two germline ends. Here the CDR3 reads CAIKNSTNEKLFF. In nucleotides, the CDR3 is TGTGCCATCAAGAACTCAACTAATGAAAAACTGTTTTTT. Looking up the rest from reference TRBV19 and TRBJ1-4 gives the full variable domain: DGGITQSPKYLFRKEGQNVTLSCEQNLNHDAMYWYRQDPGQGLRLIYYSQIVNDFQKGDIAEGYSVSREKKESFPLTVTSAQKNPTAFYLCAIKNSTNEKLFFGSGTQLSVL.

V and J are TRBV18 and TRBJ2-7; tentative D call: TRBD2 (6 bases). The germline gives CDR1 KGHSH, CDR2 LQKENI. V gave up 3 bases and J gave up 2 bases, with 8 bases separating them. CDR3 length: 13 amino acids. The CDR3 DNA reads TGTGCCAGCTCACCGGGGACTCCCTACGAGCAGTACTTC. Protein sequence: CASSPGTPYEQYF.

This clone was found a few times. The chain combines TRBV6-4 with TRBJ1-2; D gene uncertain. Germline-derived CDR1 and CDR2 are MRHNA and SNTAGT. Deletions cut 2 bases from V and 4 bases from J, with 14 bases between. This CDR3 comprises 15 residues. CDR3 sequence reads: CASSDGWTRGYGYTF. As DNA, the CDR3 is TGTGCCAGCAGTGACGGTTGGACCCGGGGCTATGGCTACACCTTC.